This T cell receptor (beta chain) originates from a study of cytomegalovirus exposure and HLA in healthy donors (dated by TCRdb to between 2016 and 2019). In terms of the full investigation: According to a later analysis, the roughly 130 validation repertoires were produced on the same platform as the roughly 600 repertoires of the first cohort. Along with the approximately 620-subject first cohort, a separate validation cohort of 120 different subjects was used. High-throughput TCR immunosequencing, statistical association of individual TCRs with disease status, and machine learning were combined to predict cytomegalovirus infection status. The study aimed to test whether cataloging public T cell receptors could reveal signatures of past pathogen exposure.

Library construction relied on the immunoSEQ multiplex PCR assay. The study's processing was this. A statistical classification framework was built to diagnose cytomegalovirus status from the catalog of TCR beta chain sequences. TCRdb mirrors the immuneACCESS table, restricted to in-frame sequences. Some clones are absent from its copies; in checked studies, under half trace to an unresolved V gene, and the reason for the others is unknown. V and J calls and clone size are copied from that table; D and trimming were computed from the DNA. Counted in this sample were approximately 230,000 clones; about 90% of them appeared once. 9.5% to 15% of the sample is held by the ten biggest clonotypes. Study-wide conclusions, independent of this receptor: Across donors, most TCR sequences were observed very rarely, whereas some public TCRs were present in many individuals. The study listed 170 or so TCR beta chains as associated with cytomegalovirus. A later analysis had no HLA typing for the validation cohort, so co-occurrence there was scored across all 120 or so repertoires. The authors suggested that the approach could potentially be generalized to other disease states and immunological phenotypes. In both the original and validation cohorts, the classifier was reported to diagnose cytomegalovirus status with high specificity and sensitivity. A later analysis found that TCRs clustered in the first cohort also tended to co-occur in the 95 to 150 validation repertoires, with 94% of cluster scores above 0. In vitro tests confirmed that three of the cytomegalovirus-associated TCR beta chains recognize cytomegalovirus antigens.

The junction shows trimming of 3 bases on V and 9 bases on J, and the gene matches do not reach 10 bases of it. Inclusive of the bounding cysteine and phenylalanine, the CDR3 is 13 residues long. The only DNA kept is the CDR3, 39 bases in frame from the first base. CDR1 is given as GTSNPN and CDR2 as SVGIG, both from the germline V gene (reference sequence). As concerns this clone: The clone's antigen remains unknown. Base qualities are not provided; no much larger clone lies one nucleotide away.

Donors formed part of the validation cohort, which comprised 95 to 150 subjects and was distinct from the first cohort of 666 subjects. The sequencing sample was made of PBMCs. The origin of this receptor is a man between 18 and 29 years old in good health and CMV-seropositive. The sequence is built from TRBV30 and TRBJ2-5, with TRBD1 matching 7 junction bases. The CDR3 protein sequence reads: CAWRWPPGGPQYF. The sequenced DNA: TGTGCCTGGAGGTGGCCCCCAGGGGGACCCCAGTACTTC. Reference TRBV30 and TRBJ2-5 proteins supply the regions before and after the CDR3; the full variable domain is: SQTIHQWPATLVQPVGSPLSLECTVEGTSNPNLYWYRQAAGRGLQLLFYSVGIGQISSEVPQNLSASRPQDRQFILSSKKLLLSDSGFYLCAWRWPPGGPQYFGPGTRLLVL.